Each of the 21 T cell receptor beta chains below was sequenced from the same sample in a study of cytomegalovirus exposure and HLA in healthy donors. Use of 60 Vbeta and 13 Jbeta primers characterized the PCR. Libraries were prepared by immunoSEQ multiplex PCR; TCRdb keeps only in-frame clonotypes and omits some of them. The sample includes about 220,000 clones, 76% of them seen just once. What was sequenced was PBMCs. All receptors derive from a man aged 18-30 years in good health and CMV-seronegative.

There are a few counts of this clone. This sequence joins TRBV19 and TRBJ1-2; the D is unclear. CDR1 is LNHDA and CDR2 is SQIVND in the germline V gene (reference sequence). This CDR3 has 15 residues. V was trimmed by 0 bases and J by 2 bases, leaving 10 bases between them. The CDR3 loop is CASSIDTSGNYGYTF. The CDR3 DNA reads TGTGCCAGTAGTATAGATACCTCGGGGAACTATGGCTACACCTTC.

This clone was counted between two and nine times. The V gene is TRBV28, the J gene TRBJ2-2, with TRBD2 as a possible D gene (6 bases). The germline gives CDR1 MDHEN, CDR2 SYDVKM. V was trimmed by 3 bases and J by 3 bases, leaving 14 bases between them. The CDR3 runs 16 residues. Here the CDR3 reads CASSFFPGSDTGELFF. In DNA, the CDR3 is TGTGCCAGCAGTTTTTTTCCCGGGAGTGACACCGGGGAGCTGTTTTTT.

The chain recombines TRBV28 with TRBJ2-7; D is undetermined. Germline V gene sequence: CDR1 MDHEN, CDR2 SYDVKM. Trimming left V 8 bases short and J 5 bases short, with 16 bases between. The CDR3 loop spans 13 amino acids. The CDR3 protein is CASESHAVDEQYF. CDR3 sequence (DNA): TGTGCCAGCGAATCCCACGCGGTCGACGAGCAGTACTTC.

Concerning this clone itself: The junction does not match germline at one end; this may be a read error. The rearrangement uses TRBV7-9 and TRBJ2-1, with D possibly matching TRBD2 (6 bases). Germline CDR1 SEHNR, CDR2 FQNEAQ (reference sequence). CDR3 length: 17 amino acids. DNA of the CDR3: TGTTCCAGCAGCTTAGTACGTGCGGGACCCTCCTACAATGAGCAGTTCTTC. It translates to CSSSLVRAGPSYNEQFF.

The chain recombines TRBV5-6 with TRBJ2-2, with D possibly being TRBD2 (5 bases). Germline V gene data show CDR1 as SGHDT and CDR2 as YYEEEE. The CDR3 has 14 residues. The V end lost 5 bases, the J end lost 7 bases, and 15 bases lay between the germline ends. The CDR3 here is CASSPGLGRGELFF. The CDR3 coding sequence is TGTGCCAGCAGTCCCGGACTTGGCCGCGGGGAGCTGTTTTTT.

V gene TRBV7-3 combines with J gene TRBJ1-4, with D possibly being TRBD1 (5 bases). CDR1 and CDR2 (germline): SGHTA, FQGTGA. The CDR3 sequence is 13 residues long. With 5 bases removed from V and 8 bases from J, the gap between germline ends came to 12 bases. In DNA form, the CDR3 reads TGTGCCAGCAGCGTCGGGGCGGGGGAAAAACTGTTTTTT. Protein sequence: CASSVGAGEKLFF.

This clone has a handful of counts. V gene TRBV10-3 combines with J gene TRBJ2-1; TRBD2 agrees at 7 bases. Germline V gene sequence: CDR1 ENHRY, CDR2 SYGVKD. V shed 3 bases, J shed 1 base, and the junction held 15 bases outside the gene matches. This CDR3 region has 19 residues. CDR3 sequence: CAISDTKPVRELSYNEQFF. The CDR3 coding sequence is TGTGCCATCAGTGATACCAAGCCTGTGCGGGAGTTGTCCTACAATGAGCAGTTCTTC.

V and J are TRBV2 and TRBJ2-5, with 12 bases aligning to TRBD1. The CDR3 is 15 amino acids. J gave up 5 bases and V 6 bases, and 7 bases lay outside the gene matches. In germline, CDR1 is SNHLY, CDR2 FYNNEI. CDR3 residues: CASRAGQGAWETQYF. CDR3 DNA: TGTGCCAGCAGAGCGGGACAGGGGGCCTGGGAGACCCAGTACTTC.

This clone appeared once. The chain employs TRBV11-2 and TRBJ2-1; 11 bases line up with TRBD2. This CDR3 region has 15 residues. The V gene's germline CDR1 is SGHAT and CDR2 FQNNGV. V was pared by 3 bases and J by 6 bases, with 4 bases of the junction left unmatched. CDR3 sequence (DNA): TGTGCCAGCAGCTTTGGGACTAGCGGACTCAATGAGCAGTTCTTC. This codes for CASSFGTSGLNEQFF.

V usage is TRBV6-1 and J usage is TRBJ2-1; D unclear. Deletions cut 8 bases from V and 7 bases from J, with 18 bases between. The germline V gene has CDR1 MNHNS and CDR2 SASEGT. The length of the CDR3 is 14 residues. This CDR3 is CASLRGTSSNEQFF. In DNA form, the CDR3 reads TGTGCCAGCTTAAGAGGTACCTCATCGAATGAGCAGTTCTTC.

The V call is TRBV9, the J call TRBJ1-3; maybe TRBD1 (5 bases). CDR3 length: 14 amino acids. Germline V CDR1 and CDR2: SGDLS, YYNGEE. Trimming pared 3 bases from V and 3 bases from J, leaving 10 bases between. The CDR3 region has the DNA TGTGCCAGCAGCGCCCAGGGATTTGGAAACACCATATATTTT. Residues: CASSAQGFGNTIYF.

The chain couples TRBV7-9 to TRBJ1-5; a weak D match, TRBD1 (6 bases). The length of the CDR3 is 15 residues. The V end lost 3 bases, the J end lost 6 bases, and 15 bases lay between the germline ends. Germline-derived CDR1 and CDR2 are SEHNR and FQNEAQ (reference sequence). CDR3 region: CASSFGGGAGQPQHF. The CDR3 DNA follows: TGTGCCAGCAGCTTCGGGGGGGGCGCGGGTCAGCCCCAGCATTTT.

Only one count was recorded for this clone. The CDR3 DNA reads TGTGCCAGCAGTTTAACCACAGGGCACCAGCCCCAGCATTTT. Translation gives CASSLTTGHQPQHF. The chain couples TRBV27 to TRBJ1-5, with TRBD1 as a possible D gene (6 bases). Germline V lookup: CDR1 MNHEY, CDR2 SMNVEV (reference sequence). The germline V and J ends were trimmed by 2 bases and 7 bases, with 12 bases remaining between them. CDR3 length: 14 residues.

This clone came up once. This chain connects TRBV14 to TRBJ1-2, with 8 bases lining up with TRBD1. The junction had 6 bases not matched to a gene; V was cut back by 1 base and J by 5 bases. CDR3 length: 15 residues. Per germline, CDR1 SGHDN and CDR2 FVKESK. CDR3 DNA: TGTGCCAGCAGCCAAGTAGCAGGGGGCCGGTATGGCTACACCTTC. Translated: CASSQVAGGRYGYTF.

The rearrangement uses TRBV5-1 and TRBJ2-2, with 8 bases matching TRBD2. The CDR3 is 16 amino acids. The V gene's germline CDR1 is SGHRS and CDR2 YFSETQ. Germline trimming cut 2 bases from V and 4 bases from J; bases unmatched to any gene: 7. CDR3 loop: CASSFTGGAGTGELFF. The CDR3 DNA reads TGCGCCAGCAGCTTTACGGGAGGGGCGGGCACCGGGGAGCTGTTTTTT.

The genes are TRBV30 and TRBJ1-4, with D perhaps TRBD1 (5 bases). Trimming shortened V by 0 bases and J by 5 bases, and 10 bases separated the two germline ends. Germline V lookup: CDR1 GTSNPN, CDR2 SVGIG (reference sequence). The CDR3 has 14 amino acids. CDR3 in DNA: TGTGCCTGGAGTGTCGGACAAGTCAATGAAAAACTGTTTTTT. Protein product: CAWSVGQVNEKLFF.

This chain's CDR3 is CASSHGTGATNEQFF. CDR3 DNA sequence: TGTGCCAGCAGTCACGGGACAGGGGCGACAAATGAGCAGTTCTTC. The V and J genes are TRBV6-1 and TRBJ2-1; 10 bases line up with TRBD1. J gave up 7 bases and V 5 bases, and 8 bases lay outside the gene matches. CDR1 and CDR2 (germline): MNHNS, SASEGT. The CDR3 has 15 residues.

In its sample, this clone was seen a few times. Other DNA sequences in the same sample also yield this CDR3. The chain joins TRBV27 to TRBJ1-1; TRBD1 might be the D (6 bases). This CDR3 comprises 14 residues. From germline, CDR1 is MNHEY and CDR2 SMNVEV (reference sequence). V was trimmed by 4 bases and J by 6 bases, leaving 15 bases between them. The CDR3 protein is CASSSGQLWAEAFF. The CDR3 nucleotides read TGTGCCAGCAGTTCCGGACAGTTATGGGCTGAAGCTTTCTTT.

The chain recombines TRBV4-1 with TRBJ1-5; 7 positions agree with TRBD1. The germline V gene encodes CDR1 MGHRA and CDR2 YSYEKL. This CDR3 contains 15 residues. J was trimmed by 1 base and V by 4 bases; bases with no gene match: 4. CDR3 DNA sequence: TGCGCCAGCAGCCTCGGACAGGAAAGCAATCAGCCCCAGCATTTT. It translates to CASSLGQESNQPQHF.

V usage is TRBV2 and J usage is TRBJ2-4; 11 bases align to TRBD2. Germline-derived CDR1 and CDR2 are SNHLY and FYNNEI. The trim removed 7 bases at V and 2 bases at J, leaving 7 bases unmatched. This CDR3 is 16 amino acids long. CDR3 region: CASNVAGGGSKNIQYF. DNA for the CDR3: TGTGCCAGCAACGTAGCGGGAGGGGGGTCCAAAAACATTCAGTACTTC.

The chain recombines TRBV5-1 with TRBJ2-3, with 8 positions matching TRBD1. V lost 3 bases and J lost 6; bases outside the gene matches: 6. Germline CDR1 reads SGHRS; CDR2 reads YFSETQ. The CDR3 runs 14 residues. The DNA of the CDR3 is TGCGCCAGCAGCTCGAGACAGGGGAGGGATACGCAGTATTTT. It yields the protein CASSSRQGRDTQYF.